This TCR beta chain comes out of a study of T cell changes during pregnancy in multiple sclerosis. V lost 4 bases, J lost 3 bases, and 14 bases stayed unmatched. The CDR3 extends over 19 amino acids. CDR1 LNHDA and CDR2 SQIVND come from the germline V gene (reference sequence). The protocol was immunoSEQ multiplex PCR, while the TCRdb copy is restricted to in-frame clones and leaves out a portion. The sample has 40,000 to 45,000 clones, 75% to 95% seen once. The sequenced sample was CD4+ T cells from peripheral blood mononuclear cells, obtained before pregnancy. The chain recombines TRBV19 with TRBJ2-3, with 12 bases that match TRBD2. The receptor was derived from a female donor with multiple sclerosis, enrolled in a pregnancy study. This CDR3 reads CASSTHASGRASRTDTQYF. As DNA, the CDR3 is TGTGCCAGTAGTACCCACGCTAGCGGGAGGGCCTCAAGGACAGATACGCAGTATTTT.